The present entry profiles one TCR beta chain with its context. Germline V gene lookup returns CDR1 SGHTA and CDR2 FQGTGA. The CDR3 loop spans 16 amino acids. V was cut by 6 bases and J by 2 bases, with 19 bases left in between. The second PCR ran roughly 6 to 12 cycles with a sample-barcoded 5' primer and J-beta primers. MiXCR was run by TCRdb on the 5' RACE reads, yielding one entry per CDR3 protein. This table holds about 1.8 million distinct CDR3 sequences, 49% found once. The source of the sample is a study of blood T cells in healthy people across ages. The receptor comes from a middle-aged woman in good health. Source material: blood. The chain recombines TRBV7-3 with TRBJ2-5, with D perhaps matching TRBD1 or TRBD2 (6 bases each). CDR3 region: CASSYWGAPKQETQYF. CDR3 DNA: TGTGCCAGCAGTTACTGGGGGGCGCCTAAACAAGAGACCCAGTACTTC.